Listed below are T cell receptor beta chains from one sample, sequenced in a study of T cells expressing NK-cell markers. TCRdb re-called the 5' RACE reads and shows each CDR3 protein once, DNA omitted. Its table lists about 120,000 distinct CDR3 sequences. The sample consisted of blood T cells: a sorted CD56 or NKG2C T cell subset, CD4+ or CD8+ T cells, or bulk PBMC T cells (not recorded which). The receptors originated from a woman aged 18-69 years in good health. CDR3s include the opening cysteine and the closing phenylalanine or tryptophan.

14,TRBV6-2/TRBV6-3,TRBJ2-6,CASDDRAGANVLTF
15,TRBV4-3,TRBJ2-1,CASSQDGGEGDEQFF
11,TRBV9,TRBJ2-5,CASSGTETQYF
17,TRBV7-6,TRBJ1-1,CASSLAKVSVGSTEAFF
14,TRBV9,TRBJ2-3,CASSDFRESDTQYF
16,TRBV2,TRBJ2-5,CASKGTGVPLGETQYF
14,TRBV30,TRBJ1-4,CAWSARGRREKLFF
14,TRBV19,TRBJ2-1,CASSITGGYNEQFF
13,TRBV27,TRBJ2-7,CASSSGVLGEQYF
14,TRBV4-3,TRBJ2-2,CASSQYRATGELFF
17,TRBV5-4,TRBJ2-4,CASSLGEGGLAKNIQYF
17,TRBV7-8,TRBJ2-1,CASIPWGGRSSYNEQFF
16,TRBV28,TRBJ1-2,CASSLSGGARFYGYTF
15,TRBV4-3,TRBJ2-2,CASSPREGYAGELFF
17,TRBV28,TRBJ2-5,CASSLWSRTHIGETQYF
14,TRBV12-3/TRBV12-4,TRBJ2-5,CASSSQGRPETQYF
13,TRBV6-2/TRBV6-3,TRBJ1-1,CASSKMGNTEAFF
13,TRBV14,TRBJ2-1,CASSQSEYNEQFF
14,TRBV14,TRBJ2-7,CASSQATGSYEQYF
16,TRBV5-4,TRBJ1-2,CASTGGTGGAGYGYTF